The T cell receptor beta chain under discussion was sequenced for a study of blood T cell repertoires in COVID-19. Data came from immunoSEQ multiplex PCR; TCRdb stores just in-frame clones and leaves some out. The sample yields around 180,000 clones, 75% to 90% seen once. The germline V gene encodes CDR1 SGHNT and CDR2 YENEEA. V dropped 7 bases and J dropped 6 bases, with 22 bases sitting between them. The CDR3 has 16 residues. Sequencing used peripheral blood. This chain connects TRBV11-3 to TRBJ2-1; the D gene is possibly TRBD2 (6 bases). This TCR was recovered from a human donor with active or convalescent COVID-19. The donor label of this sample is uncertain. CDR3 sequence: CASTPGGRGNPNEQFF. The CDR3 region has the DNA TGTGCCAGCACCCCTGGTGGGCGGGGCAACCCCAATGAGCAGTTCTTC.